The 7 T cell receptor beta chains below all came from one sample that was sequenced in a study of blood T cell repertoires in COVID-19. Clones were read by immunoSEQ multiplex PCR, and TCRdb kept only the in-frame ones, dropping some. The repertoire holds fewer than 500,000 clones, with approximately 90% as singletons. The sequencing sample was made of PBMCs or T cells enriched from blood (not recorded which). The receptors were sampled from a young man who had recovered from COVID-19.

The genes are TRBV24-1 and TRBJ2-4, with a tentative D call TRBD2 (6 bases). V lost 2 bases to trimming and J lost 1 base, with 11 bases between them. This CDR3 comprises 16 residues. The germline V gene encodes CDR1 KGHDR and CDR2 SFDVKD. The CDR3 DNA follows: TGTGCCACCAGTGATTGGAGGGCCGGGGCCAAAAACATTCAGTACTTC. Its protein is CATSDWRAGAKNIQYF.

V is TRBV3-1 (or the pseudogene TRBV3-2) and J is TRBJ1-5, with D possibly being TRBD1 (6 bases). V gave up 4 bases and J gave up 0 bases, with 13 bases separating them. CDR3 length equals 16 residues. Germline V gene sequence: CDR1 LGHDT, CDR2 YNNKEL (reference sequence). CDR3 nucleotide sequence: TGTGCCAGCAGCCCCGGGACACCCGCTAGCAATCAGCCCCAGCATTTT. Encoded protein: CASSPGTPASNQPQHF.

The gene calls are TRBV6-5 and TRBJ2-7; 7 nucleotides agree with TRBD2. Trimming removed 10 bases from V and 3 bases from J; junction bases left unmatched: 12. There are 14 residues in the CDR3. CDR1 is MNHEY and CDR2 is SVGAGI in the germline V gene. In nucleotides, the CDR3 is TGTGCCACAACCGAGGCCGGCGGGAGCTACGAGCAGTACTTC. Translated: CATTEAGGSYEQYF.

This chain uses TRBV11-3 with TRBJ2-3; no reliable D call. This CDR3 contains 12 residues. Germline V CDR1 and CDR2: SGHNT, YENEEA. V lost 5 bases to trimming and J lost 5 bases, with 8 bases between them. CDR3 sequence: CASSMVEDTQYF. Here the CDR3 DNA reads TGTGCCAGCAGCATGGTAGAAGATACGCAGTATTTT.

The gene calls are TRBV24-1 and TRBJ2-1, with unresolved D. Per germline, CDR1 KGHDR and CDR2 SFDVKD. Trimming stripped 8 bases from V and 5 bases from J, with 9 bases between. This CDR3 comprises 12 residues. The CDR3 DNA is TGTGCCACCACGTCCACGGACAATGAGCAGTTCTTC. Its protein is CATTSTDNEQFF.

This chain connects TRBV6-5 to TRBJ2-5; 9 bases map to TRBD1. The CDR3 runs 15 residues. Per the germline V gene, CDR1 is MNHEY and CDR2 is SVGAGI. The junction had 9 bases not matched to a gene; V was cut back by 5 bases and J by 5 bases. The CDR3 DNA sequence: TGTGCCAGCAGTCTACCCGACAGGGGGGGGGAGACCCAGTACTTC. This gives the protein CASSLPDRGGETQYF.

The rearrangement uses TRBV27 and TRBJ1-6; TRBD1 might be the D (5 bases). The germline V gene encodes CDR1 MNHEY and CDR2 SMNVEV (reference sequence). The V end lost 5 bases, the J end lost 6 bases, and 14 bases lay between the germline ends. The CDR3 covers 15 residues. CDR3: CASSPSPGGNSPLHF. The CDR3 coding sequence is TGTGCCAGCAGTCCCTCCCCGGGGGGTAATTCACCCCTCCACTTT.